The T cell receptor (beta chain) described here comes from a study of blood T cells in healthy people across ages. In germline, CDR1 is SGHTA, CDR2 FQGNSA. Trimming cost V 5 bases and J 6 bases, with 17 bases left between them. This CDR3 region has 14 residues. With a J-beta primer mix and a sample-barcoded 5' primer, a second PCR ran 7 to 11 cycles. TCRdb reanalysed the 5' RACE reads using MiXCR and keeps one entry per CDR3 protein. The table shows around 990,000 distinct CDR3 sequences, with approximately 25% occurring only once. Study-level findings and limits: A roughly linear fall in TCR beta diversity per million T cells was seen with increasing age.

A remark on this clonotype: The antigen is not known.

The sample was also reused in another study, on T cells of mothers and their children. That study reports: Every mother supplied over 8.5 million TCR beta CDR3 reads and every child 2.5 million to 3.5 million.

J is TRBJ2-7 and V is TRBV7-2, with D possibly being TRBD2 (5 bases). This clonotype originated in a girl aged 2 to 9 in good health. Sequencing was carried out using blood. CDR3 nucleotide sequence: TGTGCCAGCAGCCCCTTCGGACTGTCGCGCGAGCAGTACTTC. Its translation is CASSPFGLSREQYF. Supplemented by reference TRBV7-2 and TRBJ2-7, the full variable domain reads GAGVSQSPSNKVTEKGKDVELRCDPISGHTALYWYRQSLGQGLEFLIYFQGNSAPDKSGLPSDRFSAERTGGSVSTLTIQRTQQEDSAVYLCASSPFGLSREQYFGPGTRLTVT.